This T cell receptor beta chain derives from a study of response to subunit inactivated influenza vaccine. TCRdb reprocessed the RT-PCR reads with MiXCR, giving one entry per CDR3 protein. The sample lists roughly 650,000 distinct CDR3 sequences, 15% to 17% occurring once. This clonotype was counted many times. Trimming took off 6 bases at V and 2 bases at J, with 20 bases between the two ends. The germline V gene has CDR1 SQVTM and CDR2 ANQGSEA. The CDR3 is 15 residues long. The chain is built from TRBV29-1 and TRBJ2-7; perhaps TRBD1 as D (6 bases). The sequencing here drew on PBMCs from blood, taken 11 to 12 days after vaccination. The sequence was collected from a man aged 45-60 years who received an inactivated influenza vaccine. The CDR3 sequence: CSVRKYREGAYEQYF. The CDR3 DNA reads as TGCAGCGTCCGGAAGTACAGGGAAGGAGCCTACGAGCAGTACTTC.